These T cell receptor beta chains were read from a single sample in a study of blood T cell repertoires in COVID-19. Repertoires were generated with immunoSEQ multiplex PCR, while TCRdb's copy carries only in-frame clones and drops some. Of roughly 220,000 clones in the sample, 65% to 90% were seen once. The specimen sequenced was peripheral blood. The receptor set was obtained from a woman aged 40 to 50 who had recovered from COVID-19. Each CDR3 is given with its conserved first and last residue. D genes are given only for firm matches. Not all rows give a size; the values are once, few, many and, for expanded clones, a class.

J gene | V gene | clone size | D gene | CDR3 DNA | CDR3 protein
TRBJ2-5 | TRBV5-1 | - | TRBD1 | TGCGCCAGCAGCTTGGCCCCAGGGGGCGTTGAGACCCAGTACTTC | CASSLAPGGVETQYF
TRBJ1-2 | TRBV7-8 | - | TRBD1 | TGTGCCAGCAGCTATAGACAGGGAAGCTATGGCTACACCTTC | CASSYRQGSYGYTF
TRBJ2-1 | TRBV5-1 | - | - | TGCGCCAGCAGCCTGGCTAGGGTGGCAGGGTTAATGGATGAGCAGTTCTTC | CASSLARVAGLMDEQFF
TRBJ1-2 | TRBV15 | - | - | TGTGCCACCAGCAGAGATTCAACTAGTTATGGCTACACCTTC | CATSRDSTSYGYTF
TRBJ2-3 | TRBV20-1 | - | TRBD2 | TGCAGTGCTAGTCTGGCGGGGGGCATCACAGATACGCAGTATTTT | CSASLAGGITDTQYF
TRBJ2-5 | TRBV27 | few | TRBD1 | TGTGCCAGCAGAAACGAGGGACAGGTCAGCCAAGAGACCCAGTACTTC | CASRNEGQVSQETQYF
TRBJ2-7 | TRBV28 | once | TRBD1 | TGTGCCAGCAGGACAGGGGACTACGAGCAGTACTTC | CASRTGDYEQYF
TRBJ1-1 | TRBV11-1 | - | TRBD1 | TGTGCCAGCAGCTTAGAGGGACAGGGGGCCACTGAAGCTTTCTTT | CASSLEGQGATEAFF
TRBJ1-2 | TRBV4-3 | - | TRBD1 | TGCGCCAGCAGCCATTATCCTTCCGTCTTTGCCAATGACAGGGAGCTGGGTGGCTACACCTTC | CASSHYPSVFANDRELGGYTF
TRBJ1-3 | TRBV11-2 | - | - | TGTGCCAGCAGCCCGCTATATGGAGGGGCGTCGGGAAACACCATATATTTT | CASSPLYGGASGNTIYF
TRBJ1-2 | TRBV28 | - | - | TGTGCCAGCAGTTTATCGGAAGGGAGGGGCTACACCTTC | CASSLSEGRGYTF
TRBJ2-7 | TRBV5-4 | - | - | TGTGCCAGCAGCTTGGCCTCGGCAGGGCGCCTTCGGGAGCAGTACTTC | CASSLASAGRLREQYF
TRBJ1-4 | TRBV19 | - | - | TGTGCCAGTAGTATGGGAGCGTCCAGGGGAGAAAAACTGTTTTTT | CASSMGASRGEKLFF
TRBJ1-2 | TRBV30 | - | - | TGTGCCTGGAGTGTTTCCGGGGGGGTTAACTATGGCTACACCTTC | CAWSVSGGVNYGYTF
TRBJ2-7 | TRBV5-6 | - | TRBD1 | TGTGCCAGCAGCTCCGGCGTCCGGACAGGTATCTACGAGCAGTACTTC | CASSSGVRTGIYEQYF
TRBJ2-7 | TRBV20-1 | - | - | TGCAGTGAACGTAGGAGAGACGAGCAGTACTTC | CSERRRDEQYF
TRBJ1-3 | TRBV4-3 | - | - | TGCGCCAGCAGCCAAGATTTCGATCGGAGCTCTGGAAACACCATATATTTT | CASSQDFDRSSGNTIYF
TRBJ2-3 | TRBV2 | - | TRBD2 | TGTGCCAGCAGGGGACTAGGGGCAGATACGCAGTATTTT | CASRGLGADTQYF
TRBJ1-4 | TRBV2 | - | TRBD1 | TGTGCCAGCAGTTGGGCCGACAGGGCCACTAATGAAAAACTGTTTTTT | CASSWADRATNEKLFF
TRBJ1-2 | TRBV25-1 | - | - | TGTGCCAGCAGAGACAGCACTAACTATGGCTACACCTTC | CASRDSTNYGYTF
TRBJ2-6 | TRBV10-3 | - | - | TGTGCCATCAGTGAGCCTGCTGGGGCCAACGTCCTGACTTTC | CAISEPAGANVLTF
TRBJ2-7 | TRBV2 | - | - | TGTGCCAGCAGTGAATCTCATACAGGTCTCTCCTACGAGCAGTACTTC | CASSESHTGLSYEQYF
TRBJ2-3 | TRBV7-2 | once | TRBD2 | TGTGCCAGCAGCTTGGGACTAGCACAAGATACGCAGTATTTT | CASSLGLAQDTQYF
TRBJ2-5 | TRBV28 | - | TRBD2 | TGTGCCAGCAGGCTAGCGGGGGGGGAGACCCAGTACTTC | CASRLAGGETQYF
TRBJ1-6 | TRBV3-1/TRBV3-2 | - | - | TGTGCCAGCAGCCAAGATCAGGGTTATAATTCACCCCTCCACTTT | CASSQDQGYNSPLHF
TRBJ1-5 | TRBV12-3/TRBV12-4 | - | - | TGTGCCAGCACTAATAGCAATCAGCCCCAGCATTTT | CASTNSNQPQHF
TRBJ2-1 | TRBV4-3 | - | TRBD2 | TGCGCCAGCAGCCAGGACGCAACTAGCGGGGGGCGGGTGTTCTTC | CASSQDATSGGRVFF
TRBJ1-2 | TRBV6-5 | - | - | TGTGCCAGCAGGAACCCTGGAGGCGAGGGCTACACCTTC | CASRNPGGEGYTF
TRBJ1-1 | TRBV19 | - | - | TGTGCCAGTATCTTAGTCGGGGGTGGGGAAGCTTTCTTT | CASILVGGGEAFF
TRBJ2-2 | TRBV19 | - | - | TGTGCCAGTATTAAGACACAACAAACCACCGGGGAGCTGTTTTTT | CASIKTQQTTGELFF
TRBJ2-1 | TRBV24-1 | - | - | TGTGCCACCAGGGAGGCGGGGTCTGGTTGGGATGAGCAGTTCTTC | CATREAGSGWDEQFF
TRBJ2-3 | TRBV7-2 | - | TRBD2 | TGTGCCAGCAGCATGGGACTAGCCGTAGATACGCAGTATTTT | CASSMGLAVDTQYF
TRBJ2-2 | TRBV7-6 | - | - | TGTGCCAGCAGCCCTCTCTGGACATCGAACACCGGGGAGCTGTTTTTT | CASSPLWTSNTGELFF
TRBJ2-3 | TRBV7-2 | - | TRBD2 | TGTGCCAGCCGCTTGGGACTAGCGGGGGGTCTCACAGATACGCAGTATTTT | CASRLGLAGGLTDTQYF
TRBJ2-7 | TRBV6-2/TRBV6-3 | few | TRBD1 | TGTGCCAGCAGCTCCCACTCGACAGGGGGCGGGCTCTCCTACGAGCAGTACTTC | CASSSHSTGGGLSYEQYF
TRBJ2-7 | TRBV6-6 | - | TRBD1 | TGTGCCAGCAGTAGACCGGGACAGGGATCCTACGAGCAGTACTTC | CASSRPGQGSYEQYF
TRBJ1-1 | TRBV5-4 | - | TRBD1 | TGTGCCAGCAGTGAGGGGGCGGGTAAAGCTTTCTTT | CASSEGAGKAFF
TRBJ2-3 | TRBV6-5 | - | - | TGTGCCAGCAGTTACACACAGGGAGATACGCAGTATTTT | CASSYTQGDTQYF
TRBJ1-6 | TRBV5-1 | - | - | TGCGCCAGCAGCCCCAGCCCGGAGAGCTCCTATAATTCACCCCTCCACTTT | CASSPSPESSYNSPLHF
TRBJ1-4 | TRBV29-1 | - | - | TGCAGCGTTCGATCAGGTTTTAATGAAAAACTGTTTTTT | CSVRSGFNEKLFF
TRBJ2-5 | TRBV7-6 | - | - | TGTGCCAGCAGCTTAGTAGGGGTGGGGAAGACCCAGTACTTC | CASSLVGVGKTQYF
TRBJ2-3 | TRBV11-3 | - | - | TGTGCCAGCAAATTTGAAGGGGGGGGGCCGATAGATACGCAGTATTTT | CASKFEGGGPIDTQYF
TRBJ2-3 | TRBV30 | - | TRBD2 | TGTGCCTGGACGGGTAATAGCGGGGGGACAGATACGCAGTATTTT | CAWTGNSGGTDTQYF
TRBJ1-3 | TRBV11-2 | - | TRBD1 | TGTGCCAGCAGCCCTAGGACAGGGGGCTCTGGAAACACCATATATTTT | CASSPRTGGSGNTIYF
TRBJ2-2 | TRBV9 | - | - | TGTGCCAGCAGCGTAGTAGGGGCAAACACCGGGGAGCTGTTTTTT | CASSVVGANTGELFF
TRBJ2-3 | TRBV28 | once | TRBD2 | TGTGCCAGCAGTTTCGCTAGACTAGCGGGGGGCTCAGATACGCAGTATTTT | CASSFARLAGGSDTQYF
TRBJ1-4 | TRBV28 | few | - | TGTGCCAGCAGGCGGGACCCGGGTGAAAAACTGTTTTTT | CASRRDPGEKLFF
TRBJ1-1 | TRBV29-1 | - | TRBD1 | TGCAGCGCGACAGGGGGCGAAGGGGCTTTCTTT | CSATGGEGAFF
TRBJ2-7 | TRBV5-4 | - | - | TGTGCCAGCAGCCCGGACAGACTCAGGGAGCAGTACTTC | CASSPDRLREQYF
TRBJ1-2 | TRBV7-9 | - | - | TGTGCCAGCAGTCTAGGGCAGGGTGAACTCTATGGCTACACCTTC | CASSLGQGELYGYTF